A selection of T cell receptor beta chains follows, all from one sample in a study of T cells after yellow fever vaccination. TCRdb itself ran the 5' RACE reads through MiXCR, one entry per CDR3 protein. The sample shows over 25,000 distinct CDR3 sequences, roughly a tenth of them seen only once. The input for sequencing was PBMCs, either bulk or a sorted T-cell subset (CD4+, CD8+, memory, or dextramer-sorted; not recorded which), taken roughly 14 days after the first yellow fever vaccination. The receptors here all came from a man aged 18 to 30 who received the YFV17D yellow fever vaccine. Each CDR3 is given with its conserved first and last residue. The D gene is left open where the match is weak. The size field is filled for only some rows; it gives once, few, many or a size class.

TRBJ2-7,.,many,TRBV4-1,CASSQSPLGSAEQYF,TGCGCCAGCAGCCAGTCCCCGCTTGGGTCGGCCGAGCAGTACTTC
TRBJ2-4,.,few,TRBV5-4,CASSFWGATKNIQYF,TGTGCCAGCAGCTTCTGGGGGGCCACCAAAAACATTCAGTACTTC
TRBJ1-6,.,many,TRBV5-1,CASSLSGGQNSPLHF,TGCGCCAGCAGCTTGAGTGGCGGGCAAAATTCACCCCTCCACTTT
TRBJ1-1,.,many,TRBV4-3,CASSQGKTVGLNTEAFF,TGCGCCAGCAGCCAAGGAAAGACAGTCGGTTTGAACACTGAAGCTTTCTTT
TRBJ1-1,.,many,TRBV20-1,CSAQGQRQYTEAFF,TGCAGTGCTCAAGGACAGCGACAGTACACTGAAGCTTTCTTT
TRBJ1-1,TRBD1,many,TRBV4-3,CASSPGQAMNTEAFF,TGCGCCAGCAGCCCCGGACAGGCGATGAACACTGAAGCTTTCTTT
TRBJ1-2,TRBD1,many,TRBV5-1,CASSFSRDRGRNYGYTF,TGCGCCAGCAGCTTCTCCCGGGACAGGGGGCGAAACTATGGCTACACCTTC
TRBJ1-1,.,many,TRBV20-1,CSARDPVGTEAFF,TGCAGTGCTAGAGATCCCGTGGGCACTGAAGCTTTCTTT
TRBJ1-1,.,many,TRBV20-1,CSARFGSGPTEAFF,TGCAGTGCTAGATTCGGGTCAGGGCCCACTGAAGCTTTCTTT
TRBJ2-7,.,many,TRBV7-2,CASIPAPGFREQYF,TGTGCCAGCATCCCCGCACCGGGTTTCAGGGAGCAGTACTTC
TRBJ1-2,.,many,TRBV5-6,CASSIQSYGYTF,TGTGCCAGCAGCATACAGTCGTATGGCTACACCTTC
TRBJ2-7,TRBD1,few,TRBV4-1,CASSPGQGNEQYF,TGCGCCAGCAGCCCTGGACAGGGGAACGAGCAGTACTTC
TRBJ1-5,.,many,TRBV6-1,CASSEAPDYQPQHF,TGTGCCAGCAGTGAAGCGCCCGATTATCAGCCCCAGCATTTT
TRBJ1-4,.,many,TRBV4-3,CASSQETRGQSNEKLFF,TGCGCCAGCAGCCAAGAGACCCGTGGACAGTCAAATGAAAAACTGTTTTTT
TRBJ1-1,TRBD1,many,TRBV7-9,CASSLAATGDTEAFF,TGTGCCAGCAGCTTAGCGGCGACAGGGGACACTGAAGCTTTCTTT
TRBJ1-6,.,many,TRBV27,CASSLRGSGGYNSPLHF,TGTGCCAGCAGTCTTCGGGGGTCCGGGGGATATAATTCACCCCTCCACTTT
TRBJ1-4,.,many,TRBV12-3/TRBV12-4,CASSLVGRGEKLFF,TGTGCCAGCAGTTTAGTGGGTCGTGGAGAAAAACTGTTTTTT
TRBJ2-3,TRBD2,many,TRBV7-2,CASSLGLVGDTQYF,TGTGCCAGCAGCTTGGGACTAGTAGGGGATACGCAGTATTTT
TRBJ2-3,.,many,TRBV6-4,CASSDSGYPTDTQYF,TGTGCCAGCAGTGACTCGGGCTACCCCACAGATACGCAGTATTTT
TRBJ2-2,.,.,TRBV7-8,CASSLLSRLGGNTGELFF,TGTGCCAGCAGCTTATTAAGTAGACTGGGAGGGAACACCGGGGAGCTGTTTTTT
TRBJ2-2,.,many,TRBV5-1,CASSAGLSVPGELFF,TGCGCCAGCAGTGCAGGGTTATCGGTCCCCGGGGAGCTGTTTTTT
TRBJ1-1,.,many,TRBV25-1,CASSERLGGPNTEAFF,TGTGCCAGCAGTGAAAGATTGGGCGGACCGAACACTGAAGCTTTCTTT
TRBJ2-5,TRBD2,many,TRBV20-1,CSAHADAGGVETQYF,TGCAGTGCCCATGCGGATGCGGGGGGGGTTGAGACCCAGTACTTC
TRBJ2-7,.,many,TRBV4-2,CASSQGATFSYEQYF,TGTGCCAGCAGCCAAGGGGCTACGTTCTCCTACGAGCAGTACTTC